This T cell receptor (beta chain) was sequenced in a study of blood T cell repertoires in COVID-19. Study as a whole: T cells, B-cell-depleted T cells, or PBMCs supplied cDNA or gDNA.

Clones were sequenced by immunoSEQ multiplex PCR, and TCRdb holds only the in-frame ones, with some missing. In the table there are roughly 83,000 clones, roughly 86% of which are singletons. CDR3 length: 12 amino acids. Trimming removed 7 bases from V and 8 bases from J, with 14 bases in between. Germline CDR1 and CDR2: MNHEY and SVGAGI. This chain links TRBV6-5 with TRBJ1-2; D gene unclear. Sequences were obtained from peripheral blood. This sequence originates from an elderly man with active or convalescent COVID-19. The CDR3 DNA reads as TGTGCCAGCAACTCCGGGGTTTCCGGCTACACCTTC. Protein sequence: CASNSGVSGYTF.